This is a list of T cell receptor beta chains from one sample in a study of OX40 agonist ivuxolimab in advanced cancers. Sequencing used immunoSEQ multiplex PCR; TCRdb keeps in-frame clones, though not all of them. The sample lists 45,000 to 55,000 clones; around 83% were seen once. The specimen was CD4+ or CD8+ T cells sorted from blood, collected in a trial of the OX40 agonist ivuxolimab. The receptors originated from an adult with an advanced solid tumor such as melanoma, head and neck, liver or kidney cancer. The CDR3 runs from the conserved cysteine through the conserved F or W. A D gene is named only where the DNA matches it firmly. Expanded clones get a size class; other rows say once, few or many, or leave the size out.

CDR3 length,clone size,D gene,J gene,V gene,CDR3 protein,CDR3 DNA
16,NA,TRBD1,TRBJ1-5,TRBV18,CASSPGADRVKQPQHF,TGTGCCAGCTCCCCAGGGGCGGACAGGGTGAAACAGCCCCAGCATTTT
15,NA,TRBD1,TRBJ2-7,TRBV4-1,CASSQVATGTYEQYF,TGCGCCAGCAGCCAAGTCGCGACAGGGACCTACGAGCAGTACTTC
15,few,NA,TRBJ1-6,TRBV14,CASSQTGTFSSPLHF,TGTGCCAGCAGCCAGACCGGAACTTTTAGTTCACCCCTCCACTTT
15,NA,NA,TRBJ1-5,TRBV10-3,CAISETGYSNQPQHF,TGTGCCATCAGTGAGACAGGCTATAGCAATCAGCCCCAGCATTTT
17,NA,NA,TRBJ2-3,TRBV6-1,CASSEAASAGTIDTQYF,TGTGCCAGCAGTGAAGCGGCTAGCGCGGGGACAATTGATACGCAGTATTTT
16,NA,NA,TRBJ2-7,TRBV7-2,CASSLVHSEFAYEQYF,TGTGCCAGCAGCTTAGTTCACAGCGAATTTGCCTACGAGCAGTACTTC
15,NA,TRBD1,TRBJ1-1,TRBV18,CASSPETGGHTEAFF,TGTGCCAGCTCACCCGAGACAGGGGGCCACACTGAAGCTTTCTTT
16,NA,NA,TRBJ1-1,TRBV2,CASSGGGIGVNTEAFF,TGTGCCAGCAGTGGGGGTGGGATCGGGGTGAACACTGAAGCTTTCTTT
13,NA,NA,TRBJ1-2,TRBV12-5,CASGLEPSGGYTF,TGTGCTAGTGGTTTGGAGCCCAGCGGCGGCTACACCTTC
16,NA,TRBD1,TRBJ1-2,TRBV7-3,CASSFGGTGGSYGYTF,TGTGCCAGCAGTTTTGGAGGGACAGGGGGCAGCTATGGCTACACCTTC
12,NA,NA,TRBJ1-4,TRBV11-2,CASSSTNEKLFF,TGTGCCAGCAGCTCCACTAATGAAAAACTGTTTTTT
14,few,TRBD1,TRBJ2-3,TRBV5-1,CASSSGTGADTQYF,TGCGCCAGCAGCTCCGGGACAGGGGCAGATACGCAGTATTTT
14,NA,NA,TRBJ2-6,TRBV18,CASSRRQGANVLTF,TGTGCCAGCTCCCGACGACAAGGGGCCAACGTCCTGACTTTC
14,once,TRBD1,TRBJ2-2,TRBV7-9,CASDRVSDTGELFF,TGTGCCAGCGACAGGGTATCCGACACCGGGGAGCTGTTTTTT
15,once,NA,TRBJ1-2,TRBV14,CASSQDLGGLYGYTF,TGTGCCAGCAGCCAAGATCTGGGCGGACTCTATGGCTACACCTTC
15,once,NA,TRBJ1-4,TRBV15,CATSRVRTSNEKLFF,TGTGCCACCAGCAGAGTGCGTACCTCTAATGAAAAACTGTTTTTT
14,NA,NA,TRBJ1-5,TRBV27,CASSLRGPMEPQHF,TGTGCCAGCAGCCTCAGGGGCCCAATGGAGCCCCAGCATTTT
14,few,TRBD2,TRBJ2-1,TRBV19,CASSIRLASNEQFF,TGTGCCAGTAGTATTAGACTAGCGAGCAATGAGCAGTTCTTC
13,NA,NA,TRBJ1-3,TRBV14,CASSQGRWNTIYF,TGTGCCAGCAGCCAGGGACGGTGGAACACCATATATTTT
13,NA,NA,TRBJ2-3,TRBV5-1,CASSLAEGVTQYF,TGCGCCAGCAGCTTGGCCGAGGGGGTCACGCAGTATTTT
13,NA,NA,TRBJ1-2,TRBV5-1,CASSLMGRDGYTF,TGCGCCAGCAGCTTGATGGGGAGGGATGGCTACACCTTC
13,NA,NA,TRBJ2-7,TRBV6-1,CASSQYLSYEQYF,TGTGCCAGCAGTCAATACCTTTCCTACGAGCAGTACTTC
13,NA,NA,TRBJ1-4,TRBV30,CAWTEEGFEKLFF,TGTGCCTGGACCGAGGAGGGCTTTGAAAAACTGTTTTTT
13,medium-sized,TRBD1,TRBJ1-1,TRBV19,CASSGQGGTEAFF,TGTGCCAGTAGCGGACAGGGAGGGACTGAAGCTTTCTTT
14,NA,NA,TRBJ1-1,TRBV5-4,CASSLAAENTEAFF,TGTGCCAGCAGCTTGGCGGCAGAGAACACTGAAGCTTTCTTT
15,NA,NA,TRBJ2-5,TRBV6-1,CASSSTGGRGETQYF,TGTGCCAGCAGTTCTACCGGGGGGCGCGGGGAGACCCAGTACTTC